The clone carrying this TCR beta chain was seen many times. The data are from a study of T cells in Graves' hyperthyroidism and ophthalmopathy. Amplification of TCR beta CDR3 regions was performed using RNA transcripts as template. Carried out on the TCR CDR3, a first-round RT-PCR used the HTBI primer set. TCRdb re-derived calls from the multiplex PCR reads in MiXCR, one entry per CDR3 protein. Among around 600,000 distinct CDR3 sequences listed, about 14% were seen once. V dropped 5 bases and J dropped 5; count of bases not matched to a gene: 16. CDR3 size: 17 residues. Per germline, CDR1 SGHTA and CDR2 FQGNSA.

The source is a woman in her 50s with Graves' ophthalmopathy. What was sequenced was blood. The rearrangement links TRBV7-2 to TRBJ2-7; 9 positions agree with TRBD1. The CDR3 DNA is TGTGCCAGCAGCCAAGCCCAACCGGGACAGGGCGGCCACGAGCAGTACTTC. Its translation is CASSQAQPGQGGHEQYF.